This T cell receptor (beta chain) was retrieved from a study of early T cells in non-severe SARS-CoV-2 infection. Study-level results: VDJdb-based annotation leaned toward anti-spike CD8 responses and missed private and CD4 specificities.

Unique molecular identifiers were affixed to single, distinct cDNA molecules. TCRdb recomputed calls from the 5' RACE reads with MiXCR, one row per CDR3 protein. The sample has around 67,000 distinct CDR3 sequences; 11% are singletons. The CDR3 spans 16 residues. Germline CDR1 MGHRA, CDR2 YSYEKL. Between the trimmed V and J ends, which lost 1 base and 6 bases, there was a span of 16 bases. This clonotype was seen ten or more times. Its antigen is unknown. Sequenced input: whole blood. This receptor was obtained from an adult who was a healthcare worker with PCR-confirmed SARS-CoV-2 infection or an uninfected control (not recorded which). The V and J genes are TRBV4-1 and TRBJ2-1; tentatively, D is TRBD2 (5 bases). In DNA, the CDR3 is TGCGCCAGCAGCCAAGCCGCCCGGGGTAAGGGCAATGAGCAGTTCTTC. It specifies CASSQAARGKGNEQFF.